The clone carrying this TCR beta chain was seen ten or more times. Time point denoted: healthy volunteer bleed at 2 weeks. Unfractionated whole blood served as the source for total RNA extraction. The record originates from a study of human T cells and chemical hapten exposure. V was pared by 2 bases and J by 3 bases, with 7 bases of the junction left unmatched. Germline lookup yields CDR1 MNHEY and CDR2 SVGAGI. The CDR3 loop spans 15 amino acids. TCRdb used MiXCR to reprocess the RACE reads, holding one entry per CDR3 protein. The sample holds 45,000 or so distinct CDR3 sequences, around 4.5% seen once.

The sequence derives from a human donor in good health. Some clones in this sample may be carry-over from other donors' samples. J is TRBJ2-7 and V is TRBV6-5, with 7 bases that match TRBD1. The specimen sequenced was whole blood. As DNA, the CDR3 is TGTGCCAGCAGTTACCGCGTGGCAGGGGGCTACGAGCAGTACTTC. Residues: CASSYRVAGGYEQYF.